These 22 T cell receptor beta chains came from one sample sequenced in a study of blood T cell repertoires in COVID-19. The protocol was immunoSEQ multiplex PCR, while the TCRdb copy is restricted to in-frame clones and leaves out a portion. The sample carries approximately 260,000 clones, just under 90% recorded once. Sequencing was done on a sample of PBMCs or T cells enriched from blood (not recorded which). The receptors come from a woman in her sixties who had recovered from COVID-19.

This clone was picked up one time. The rearrangement joins TRBV2 to TRBJ2-7, with TRBD1 identical over 7 bases. The J segment lost 6 bases and the V segment lost 5 bases, leaving 1 base of the junction unmatched. Germline CDR1 SNHLY, CDR2 FYNNEI. The CDR3 sequence is 11 residues long. The CDR3 DNA follows: TGTGCCAGCAGTACAGGGGCCGAGCAGTACTTC. Its protein product is CASSTGAEQYF.

The V gene is TRBV11-2, the J gene TRBJ2-7, with 8 bases that match TRBD1. The CDR3 loop spans 14 amino acids. CDR1 and CDR2 (germline): SGHAT, FQNNGV. Trimming at V came to 5 bases and at J to 5 bases, leaving 8 bases not matched to a gene. The CDR3 reads CASSLDRVSHEQYF. CDR3 in DNA: TGTGCCAGCAGCCTGGACAGGGTGAGCCACGAGCAGTACTTC.

The chain combines TRBV15 with TRBJ2-1; 7 bases map to TRBD1. CDR1 is LNHNV and CDR2 is YYDKDF in the germline V gene (reference sequence). The CDR3 is 15 residues long. V was pared by 0 bases and J by 15 bases, with 14 bases of the junction left unmatched. CDR3 coding DNA: TGTGCCACCAGCAGAGATTTGGTTGAATGGGACAGTCCGTTCTTC. Translating it yields CATSRDLVEWDSPFF.

The V gene is TRBV11-1, the J gene TRBJ1-6, with D possibly TRBD1 on 5 matching bases. Germline loops: CDR1 SGHAT, CDR2 FQDESV (reference sequence). This CDR3 comprises 14 residues. Trimming stripped 2 bases from V and 8 bases from J, with 10 bases between. CDR3 bases: TGTGCCAGCAGCTTAAGCGGGGCGGATTCACCCCTCCACTTT. It is translated as CASSLSGADSPLHF.

V gene TRBV12-3 or TRBV12-4 combines with J gene TRBJ1-2; D gene ambiguous. This CDR3 has 11 amino acids. The V end lost 5 bases, the J end lost 7 bases, and 8 bases lay between the germline ends. This CDR3 is CASSRNTGYTF. DNA for the CDR3: TGTGCCAGCAGTCGAAACACTGGCTACACCTTC.

The rearrangement joins TRBV7-8 to TRBJ1-6; maybe TRBD1 (5 bases). V was shortened by 5 bases and J by 8 bases, with 16 bases between the two germline ends. Looked up from germline, CDR1 is SGHVS and CDR2 is FQNEAQ. The CDR3 runs to 15 residues. The CDR3: CASSQREGLHSPLHF. For the CDR3, the DNA is TGTGCCAGCAGCCAGAGGGAGGGGCTACATTCACCCCTCCACTTT.

The V gene is TRBV28, the J gene TRBJ1-2, with 8 bases aligning to TRBD1. V trimming: 5 bases; J trimming: 8 bases; junction bases outside the gene matches: 16. The CDR3 runs to 16 residues. Germline loops: CDR1 MDHEN, CDR2 SYDVKM. DNA for the CDR3: TGTGCCAGCAGTCTCAATGACAGGGGCGCCTCGGAGGGCTACACCTTC. Translation gives CASSLNDRGASEGYTF.

This rearrangement joins TRBV29-1 to TRBJ2-5, with TRBD1 matching 9 bases. This CDR3 region has 14 residues. Losses at the gene ends were 3 bases for V and 5 bases for J; bases not matched to a gene: 7. The germline V gene has CDR1 SQVTM and CDR2 ANQGSEA. CDR3 protein: CSVEGTGMGETQYF. The CDR3 DNA sequence: TGCAGCGTTGAGGGGACAGGGATGGGGGAGACCCAGTACTTC.

J is TRBJ1-1 and V is TRBV27; perhaps TRBD1 as D (6 bases). This CDR3 contains 16 residues. CDR1 is MNHEY, CDR2 SMNVEV, per germline (reference sequence). Trimming pared 1 base from V and 3 bases from J, leaving 15 bases between. The chain's CDR3 is CASSLYWGQLDTEAFF. The CDR3 DNA sequence: TGTGCCAGCAGTTTATATTGGGGGCAATTGGACACTGAAGCTTTCTTT.

This sequence joins TRBV9 and TRBJ2-7; 10 bases fit TRBD2. CDR3 length: 15 residues. V trimming: 8 bases; J trimming: 3 bases; junction bases outside the gene matches: 11. Germline loops: CDR1 SGDLS, CDR2 YYNGEE. CDR3 DNA: TGTGCCAGTTCTAGCGGGAGTATTGATGGCTACGAGCAGTACTTC. Its translation: CASSSGSIDGYEQYF.

The chain combines TRBV27 with TRBJ1-5; 9 bases match TRBD1. V gave up 4 bases and J gave up 6 bases; unmatched junction bases: 16. There are 18 residues in the CDR3. Germline V gives CDR1 MNHEY, CDR2 SMNVEV (reference sequence). Here the CDR3 reads CASSSLLTRDRAPQPQHF. For the CDR3, the DNA is TGTGCCAGCAGTTCCTTATTGACCCGGGACAGGGCCCCTCAGCCCCAGCATTTT.

This chain links TRBV5-1 with TRBJ1-1; TRBD1 agrees at 7 bases. Germline assignment: CDR1 SGHRS and CDR2 YFSETQ. V was clipped by 3 bases and J by 0 bases; unmatched bases: 5. The CDR3 consists of 15 residues. CDR3: CASSSQTGLNTEAFF. For the CDR3, the DNA is TGCGCCAGCAGCTCCCAGACAGGGCTGAACACTGAAGCTTTCTTT. The full variable domain, with the rest looked up from reference TRBV5-1 and TRBJ1-1, is KAGVTQTPRYLIKTRGQQVTLSCSPISGHRSVSWYQQTPGQGLQFLFEYFSETQRNKGNFPGRFSGRQFSNSRSEMNVSTLELGDSALYLCASSSQTGLNTEAFFGQGTRLTVV.

This rearrangement joins TRBV5-1 to TRBJ1-1, with D unclear. Trimming took 4 bases from V and 0 from J, leaving 7 bases between them. The CDR3 is 13 amino acids. CDR1 is SGHRS and CDR2 is YFSETQ in the germline V gene. For the CDR3, the DNA is TGCGCCAGCAGCGCGGATTTGAACACTGAAGCTTTCTTT. It encodes CASSADLNTEAFF. The entire variable domain, with the rest obtained from reference TRBV5-1 and TRBJ1-1, is as follows: KAGVTQTPRYLIKTRGQQVTLSCSPISGHRSVSWYQQTPGQGLQFLFEYFSETQRNKGNFPGRFSGRQFSNSRSEMNVSTLELGDSALYLCASSADLNTEAFFGQGTRLTVV.

This chain links TRBV5-4 with TRBJ2-5; 7 bases line up with TRBD2. The CDR3 loop spans 14 amino acids. V lost 4 bases to trimming and J lost 2 bases; unmatched junction nucleotides: 5. Germline-derived CDR1 and CDR2 are SGHNT and YYREEE (reference sequence). The CDR3 DNA reads TGTGCCAGCAGCAGCGGGGCTCAACAAGAGACCCAGTACTTC. Amino acid sequence: CASSSGAQQETQYF.

This clone was found once. The rearrangement uses TRBV4-2 and TRBJ2-4; TRBD2 aligns across 9 bases. The CDR3 has 16 amino acids. V was clipped by 1 base and J by 5 bases; unmatched bases: 6. CDR1 and CDR2 (germline): LGHNA, YNFKEQ. The CDR3 loop is CASSQVAGGPENIQYF. The CDR3 DNA reads as TGTGCCAGCAGCCAAGTGGCGGGGGGGCCAGAAAACATTCAGTACTTC.

The rearrangement links TRBV4-2 to TRBJ2-3, with 11 bases aligning to TRBD2. The germline gives CDR1 LGHNA, CDR2 YNFKEQ. The CDR3 extends over 15 amino acids. V lost 2 bases, J lost 7 bases, and 5 bases stayed unmatched. The CDR3 nucleotides are TGTGCCAGCAGCCAAACTAGCGGGAGAGTCAATACGCAGTATTTT. Its translation: CASSQTSGRVNTQYF.

This clone showed up just a few times. This chain links TRBV18 with TRBJ1-3; D is possibly TRBD1 (5 bases). Between the trimmed V and J ends, which lost 2 bases and 7 bases, there was a span of 12 bases. The CDR3 is 14 amino acids. CDR1 KGHSH and CDR2 LQKENI come from the germline V gene. The CDR3: CASSPKDSLNTIYF. CDR3 DNA sequence: TGTGCCAGCTCACCAAAAGACAGCCTCAACACCATATATTTT.

The genes are TRBV19 and TRBJ1-2; D gene ambiguous. Germline-derived CDR1 and CDR2 are LNHDA and SQIVND (reference sequence). The CDR3 has 12 residues. Trimming removed 8 bases from V and 2 bases from J, with 9 bases in between. The CDR3 protein is CASSDTNYGYTF. The CDR3 DNA sequence: TGTGCCAGTTCAGACACAAACTATGGCTACACCTTC.

This clone was observed a single time. The rearrangement uses TRBV27 and TRBJ1-1; D unclear. There are 16 residues in the CDR3. The germline V gene encodes CDR1 MNHEY and CDR2 SMNVEV (reference sequence). The V gene lost 5 bases and the J gene lost 1 base, with 17 bases spanning the gap. Here the CDR3 DNA reads TGTGCCAGCAGTCCGACCAGGATAGAGGGGAACACTGAAGCTTTCTTT. It is translated as CASSPTRIEGNTEAFF.

V is TRBV28 and J is TRBJ1-2, with 11 positions matching TRBD1. There are 15 residues in the CDR3. Germline assignment: CDR1 MDHEN and CDR2 SYDVKM. J gave up 6 bases and V 6 bases, and 9 bases lay outside the gene matches. The CDR3 here is CASRIRDRGTNGYTF. Here the CDR3 DNA reads TGTGCCAGCAGAATCCGGGACAGGGGGACAAATGGCTACACCTTC.

The gene calls are TRBV6-2 or TRBV6-3 and TRBJ2-2; 9 positions match TRBD2. The CDR3 runs 19 residues. CDR1 MNHEY and CDR2 SVGEGT come from the germline V gene. J was trimmed by 2 bases and V by 4 bases; bases with no gene match: 14. CDR3 region: CASSFLRPIAGVNTGELFF. DNA for the CDR3: TGTGCCAGCAGTTTTCTACGACCTATAGCGGGAGTAAACACCGGGGAGCTGTTTTTT.

J is TRBJ2-7 and V is TRBV3-1 (or the pseudogene TRBV3-2); possible D gene TRBD2, 5 bases. Germline-derived CDR1 and CDR2 are LGHDT and YNNKEL (reference sequence). The CDR3 extends over 13 amino acids. Trimming removed 4 bases from V and 5 bases from J, with 12 bases in between. The CDR3: CASSPWAGNEQYF. The CDR3 DNA follows: TGTGCCAGCAGCCCATGGGCGGGTAACGAGCAGTACTTC.